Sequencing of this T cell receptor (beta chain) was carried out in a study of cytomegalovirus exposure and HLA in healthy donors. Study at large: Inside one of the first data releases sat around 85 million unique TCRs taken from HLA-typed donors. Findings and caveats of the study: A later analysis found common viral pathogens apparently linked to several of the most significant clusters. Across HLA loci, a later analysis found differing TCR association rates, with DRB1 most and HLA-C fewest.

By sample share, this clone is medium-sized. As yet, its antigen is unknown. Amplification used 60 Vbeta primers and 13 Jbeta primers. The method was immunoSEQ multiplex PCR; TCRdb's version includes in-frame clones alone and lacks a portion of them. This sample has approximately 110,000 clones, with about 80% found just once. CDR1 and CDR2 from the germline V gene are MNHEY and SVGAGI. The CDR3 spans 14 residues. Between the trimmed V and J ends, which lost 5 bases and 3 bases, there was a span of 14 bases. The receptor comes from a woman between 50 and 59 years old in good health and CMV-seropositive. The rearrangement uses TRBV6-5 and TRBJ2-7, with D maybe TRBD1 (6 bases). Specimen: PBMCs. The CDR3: CASSEWQGIYEQYF. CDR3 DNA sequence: TGTGCCAGCAGTGAATGGCAGGGGATCTACGAGCAGTACTTC.